The clone carrying this TCR beta chain showed up just a few times. This specimen comes from a study of blood T cells in healthy people across ages. For the second PCR, which ran for about 6 to 12 cycles, a sample-barcoded 5' primer and a J-beta primer mix were used. TCRdb reprocessed the 5' RACE reads via MiXCR and lists one record per CDR3 protein. Here the sample spans 1.5 million to 2 million distinct CDR3 sequences, less than 50% being singletons. V shed 6 bases, J shed 2 bases, and the junction held 10 bases outside the gene matches. Germline V gene lookup returns CDR1 MDHEN and CDR2 SYDVKM. CDR3 length: 16 amino acids.

The sequenced sample was blood. The sequence derives from a woman aged 40 to 50 in good health. The chain carries TRBV28 and TRBJ2-1, with TRBD1 identical over 7 bases. CDR3 sequence reads: CASSKDRDRAYNEQFF. The CDR3 nucleotides are TGTGCCAGCAGCAAAGACCGGGACAGAGCCTACAATGAGCAGTTCTTC.